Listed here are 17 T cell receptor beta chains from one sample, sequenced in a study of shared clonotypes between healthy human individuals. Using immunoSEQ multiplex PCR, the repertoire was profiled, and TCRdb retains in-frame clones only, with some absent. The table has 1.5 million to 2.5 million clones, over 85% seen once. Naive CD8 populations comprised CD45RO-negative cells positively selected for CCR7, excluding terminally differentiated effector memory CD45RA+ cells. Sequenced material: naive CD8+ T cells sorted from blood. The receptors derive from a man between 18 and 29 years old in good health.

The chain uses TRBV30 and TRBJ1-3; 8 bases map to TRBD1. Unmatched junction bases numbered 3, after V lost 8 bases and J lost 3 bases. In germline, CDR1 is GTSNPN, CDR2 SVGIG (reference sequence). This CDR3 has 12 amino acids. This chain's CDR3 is CARTGIGNTIYF. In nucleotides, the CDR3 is TGTGCCAGGACAGGGATTGGAAACACCATATATTTT. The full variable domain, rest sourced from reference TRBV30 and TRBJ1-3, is SQTIHQWPATLVQPVGSPLSLECTVEGTSNPNLYWYRQAAGRGLQLLFYSVGIGQISSEVPQNLSASRPQDRQFILSSKKLLLSDSGFYLCARTGIGNTIYFGEGSWLTVV.

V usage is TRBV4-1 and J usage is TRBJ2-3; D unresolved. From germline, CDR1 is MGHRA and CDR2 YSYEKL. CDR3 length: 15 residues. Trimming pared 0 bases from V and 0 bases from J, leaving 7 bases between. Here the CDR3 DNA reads TGCGCCAGCAGCCAAGATCCGCTGAGCACAGATACGCAGTATTTT. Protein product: CASSQDPLSTDTQYF.

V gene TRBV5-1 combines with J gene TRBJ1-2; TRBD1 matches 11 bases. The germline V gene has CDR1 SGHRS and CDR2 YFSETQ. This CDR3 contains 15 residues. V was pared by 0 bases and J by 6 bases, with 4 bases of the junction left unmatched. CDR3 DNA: TGCGCCAGCAGCTTGGGGACAGGGGGCGATGATGGCTACACCTTC. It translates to CASSLGTGGDDGYTF. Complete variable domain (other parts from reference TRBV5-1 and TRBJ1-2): KAGVTQTPRYLIKTRGQQVTLSCSPISGHRSVSWYQQTPGQGLQFLFEYFSETQRNKGNFPGRFSGRQFSNSRSEMNVSTLELGDSALYLCASSLGTGGDDGYTFGSGTRLTVV.

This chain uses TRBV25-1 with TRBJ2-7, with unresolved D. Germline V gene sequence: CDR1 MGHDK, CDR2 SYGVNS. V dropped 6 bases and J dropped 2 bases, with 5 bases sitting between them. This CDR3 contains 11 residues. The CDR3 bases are TGTGCCAGCAGGGGCCCCTACGAGCAGTACTTC. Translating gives CASRGPYEQYF.

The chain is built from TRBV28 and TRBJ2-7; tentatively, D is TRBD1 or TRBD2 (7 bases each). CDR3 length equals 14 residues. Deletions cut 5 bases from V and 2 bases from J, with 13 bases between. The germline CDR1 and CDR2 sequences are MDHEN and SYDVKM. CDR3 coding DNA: TGTGCCAGCAGTCAGCGGGACAGAGCCTACGAGCAGTACTTC. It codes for CASSQRDRAYEQYF.

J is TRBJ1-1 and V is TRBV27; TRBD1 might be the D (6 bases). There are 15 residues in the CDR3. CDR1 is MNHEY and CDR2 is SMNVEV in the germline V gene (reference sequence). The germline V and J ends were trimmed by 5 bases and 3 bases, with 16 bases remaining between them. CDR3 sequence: CASSVGQVWDTEAFF. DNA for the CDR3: TGTGCCAGCAGTGTGGGACAAGTATGGGACACTGAAGCTTTCTTT.

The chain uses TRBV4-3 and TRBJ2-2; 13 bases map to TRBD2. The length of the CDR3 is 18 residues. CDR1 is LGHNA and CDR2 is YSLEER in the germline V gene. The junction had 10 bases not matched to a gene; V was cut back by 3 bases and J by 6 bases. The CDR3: CASSQLLAGGNEAGELFF. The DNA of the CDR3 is TGCGCCAGCAGCCAGCTACTAGCGGGAGGGAATGAGGCCGGGGAGCTGTTTTTT.

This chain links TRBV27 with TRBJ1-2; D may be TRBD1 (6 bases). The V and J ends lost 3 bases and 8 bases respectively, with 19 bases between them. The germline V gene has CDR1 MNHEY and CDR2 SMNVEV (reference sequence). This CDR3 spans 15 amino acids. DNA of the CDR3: TGTGCCAGCAGTTTCGGGGGCAGGCCGGGAGAAGGCTACACCTTC. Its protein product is CASSFGGRPGEGYTF.

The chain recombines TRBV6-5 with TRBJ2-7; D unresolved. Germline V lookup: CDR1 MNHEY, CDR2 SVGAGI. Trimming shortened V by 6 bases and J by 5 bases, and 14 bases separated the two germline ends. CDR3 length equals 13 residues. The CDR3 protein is CASRFALSNEQYF. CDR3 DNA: TGTGCCAGCAGGTTCGCCCTATCGAACGAGCAGTACTTC.

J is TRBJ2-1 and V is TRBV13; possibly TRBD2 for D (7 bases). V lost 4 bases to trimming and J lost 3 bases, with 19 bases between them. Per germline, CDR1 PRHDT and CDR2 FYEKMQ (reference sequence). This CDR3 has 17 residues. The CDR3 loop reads CASSSLGGAANYNEQFF. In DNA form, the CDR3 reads TGTGCCAGCAGCTCATTAGGGGGGGCGGCGAACTACAATGAGCAGTTCTTC.

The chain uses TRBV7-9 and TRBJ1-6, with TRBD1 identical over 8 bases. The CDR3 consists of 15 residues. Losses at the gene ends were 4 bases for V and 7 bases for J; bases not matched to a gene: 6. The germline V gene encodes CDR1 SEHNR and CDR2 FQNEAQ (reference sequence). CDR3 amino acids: CASSSEDRANSPLHF. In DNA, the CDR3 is TGTGCCAGCAGCTCCGAGGACAGGGCAAATTCACCCCTCCACTTT.

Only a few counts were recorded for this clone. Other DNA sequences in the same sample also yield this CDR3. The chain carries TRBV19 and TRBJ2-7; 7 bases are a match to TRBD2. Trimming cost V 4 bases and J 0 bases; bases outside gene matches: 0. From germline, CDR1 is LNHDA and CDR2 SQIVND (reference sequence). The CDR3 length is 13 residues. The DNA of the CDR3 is TGTGCCAGTAGTAGCGGGAGCTCCTACGAGCAGTACTTC. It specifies CASSSGSSYEQYF.

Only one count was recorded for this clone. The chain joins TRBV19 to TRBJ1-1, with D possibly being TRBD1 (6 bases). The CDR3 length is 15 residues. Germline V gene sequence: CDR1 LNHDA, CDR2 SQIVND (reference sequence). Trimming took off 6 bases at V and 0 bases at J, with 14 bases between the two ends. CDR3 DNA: TGTGCCAGTAGCCTGGAGGGGGGTCTGAACACTGAAGCTTTCTTT. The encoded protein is CASSLEGGLNTEAFF.

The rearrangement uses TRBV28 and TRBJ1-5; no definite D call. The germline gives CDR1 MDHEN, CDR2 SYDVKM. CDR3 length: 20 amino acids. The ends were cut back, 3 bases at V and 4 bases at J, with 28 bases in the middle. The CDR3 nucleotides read TGTGCCAGCAGTTTCCGCTGGAGGACCACATTACCTGGAGGAAATCAGCCCCAGCATTTT. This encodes CASSFRWRTTLPGGNQPQHF.

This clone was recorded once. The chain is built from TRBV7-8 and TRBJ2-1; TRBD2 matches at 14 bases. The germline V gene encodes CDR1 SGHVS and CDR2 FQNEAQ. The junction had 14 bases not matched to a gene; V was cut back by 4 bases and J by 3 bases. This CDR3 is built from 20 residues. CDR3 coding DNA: TGTGCCAGCAGCTCAAAGGGGGGACTAGCGGGAGAACAGAGCTACAATGAGCAGTTCTTC. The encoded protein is CASSSKGGLAGEQSYNEQFF. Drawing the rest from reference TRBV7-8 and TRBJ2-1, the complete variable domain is GAGVSQSPRYKVAKRGQDVALRCDPISGHVSLFWYQQALGQGPEFLTYFQNEAQLDKSGLPSDRFFAERPEGSVSTLKIQRTQQEDSAVYLCASSSKGGLAGEQSYNEQFFGPGTRLTVL.

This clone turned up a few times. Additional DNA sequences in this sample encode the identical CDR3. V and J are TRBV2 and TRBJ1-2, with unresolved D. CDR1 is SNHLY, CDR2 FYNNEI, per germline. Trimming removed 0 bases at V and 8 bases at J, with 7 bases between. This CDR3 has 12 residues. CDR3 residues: CASSEALGGYTF. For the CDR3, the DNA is TGTGCCAGCAGTGAAGCGCTTGGGGGCTACACCTTC.

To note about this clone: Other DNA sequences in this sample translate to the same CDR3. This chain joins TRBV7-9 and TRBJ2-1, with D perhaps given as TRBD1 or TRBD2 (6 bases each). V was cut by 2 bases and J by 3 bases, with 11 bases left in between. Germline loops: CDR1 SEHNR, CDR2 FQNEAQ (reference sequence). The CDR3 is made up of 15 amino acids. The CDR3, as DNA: TGTGCCAGCAGCTTAACCGGGGGCAGCTACAATGAGCAGTTCTTC. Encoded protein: CASSLTGGSYNEQFF.